This T cell receptor (beta chain) was sequenced during a study of T cells in Graves' hyperthyroidism and ophthalmopathy. About the research overall: Blood was drawn when the patient was first diagnosed and still untreated.

Patients with uncontrolled infections, other autoimmune diseases, pregnancy or lactation were excluded. Findings and limits, study-wide: For ophthalmopathy, model prediction preceded onset by a median roughly 6.5 months. Most expanded thyroid clonotypes above 0.001 also appeared in blood.

Researchers amplified the TCR beta CDR3 regions from RNA transcripts. HTBI primers drove first-round RT-PCR of the TCR CDR3. TCRdb itself ran the multiplex PCR reads through MiXCR, one entry per CDR3 protein. The data show about 210,000 distinct CDR3 sequences, approximately 17% seen once. As for this clonotype: Antigen unknown.

This clonotype was sampled from a man between 50 and 59 years old with Graves' hyperthyroidism. Sequencing used blood.

The CDR3 protein is CASSQEGGSRTDTQYF. As DNA, the CDR3 is TGTGCCAGCAGCCAAGAAGGCGGGAGTAGGACAGATACGCAGTATTTT. V gene TRBV14 combines with J gene TRBJ2-3, with 7 nucleotides matching TRBD2. Unmatched junction bases numbered 6, after V lost 0 bases and J lost 3 bases. The CDR3 covers 16 residues. Germline CDR1 is SGHDN and CDR2 is FVKESK.